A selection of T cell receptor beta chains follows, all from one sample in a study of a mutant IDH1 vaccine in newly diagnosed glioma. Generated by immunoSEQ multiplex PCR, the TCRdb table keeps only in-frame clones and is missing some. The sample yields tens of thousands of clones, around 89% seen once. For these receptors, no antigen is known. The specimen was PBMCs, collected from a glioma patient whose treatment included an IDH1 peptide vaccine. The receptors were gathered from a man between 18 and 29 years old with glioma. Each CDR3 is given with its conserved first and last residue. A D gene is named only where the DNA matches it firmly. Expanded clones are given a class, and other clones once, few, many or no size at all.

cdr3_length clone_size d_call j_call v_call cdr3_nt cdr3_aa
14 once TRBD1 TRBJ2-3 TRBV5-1 TGCGCCAGCAGCTTAGGGACAGCCACAGATACGCAGTATTTT CASSLGTATDTQYF
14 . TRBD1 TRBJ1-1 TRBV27 TGTGCCAGCAGTTCCTGGACAGGGTTCGGGGAAGCTTTCTTT CASSSWTGFGEAFF
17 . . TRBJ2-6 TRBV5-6 TGTGCCAGCAGCTTGGAGGGACTGATCTCTGGGGCCAACGTCCTGACTTTC CASSLEGLISGANVLTF
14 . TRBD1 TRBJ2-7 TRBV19 TGTGCCAGTAGTAGCGGGACAGGGAGCTACGAGCAGTACTTC CASSSGTGSYEQYF
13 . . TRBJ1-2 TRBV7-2 TGTGCCAGCAGCCTACGGGACCAGAGGGGCTACACCTTC CASSLRDQRGYTF
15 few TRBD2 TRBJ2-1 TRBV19 TGTGCCAGTAGTCGACTAGCGGGATTGGTGAATGAGCAGTTCTTC CASSRLAGLVNEQFF
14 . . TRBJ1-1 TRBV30 TGTGCCTGGAGTGGCGGGGGCGCGAACACTGAAGCTTTCTTT CAWSGGGANTEAFF
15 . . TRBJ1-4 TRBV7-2 TGTGCCAGCTCCCGGGCACCAGCGGGTAATGAAAAACTGTTTTTT CASSRAPAGNEKLFF
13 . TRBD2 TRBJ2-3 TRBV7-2 TGTGCCAGCAGGCGGGAGCGCACAGATACGCAGTATTTT CASRRERTDTQYF
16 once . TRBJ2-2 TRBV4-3 TGCGCCAGCAGCCAAGAATGGGCAGGGGAGGTCGGGGAGCTGTTTTTT CASSQEWAGEVGELFF
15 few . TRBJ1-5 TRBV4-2 TGTGCCAGCAGCCAAGAGGAGGAGGGATTTCAGCCCCAGCATTTT CASSQEEEGFQPQHF
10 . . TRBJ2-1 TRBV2 TGTGCCAGCAGACGGACGCAGCAGTTCTTC CASRRTQQFF
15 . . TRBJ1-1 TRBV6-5 TGTGCCAGCAGTTACTCGAACAGGGCTTGGACTGAAGCTTTCTTT CASSYSNRAWTEAFF
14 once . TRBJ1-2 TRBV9 TGTGCCAGCAGCGTTGACCAGGGGAACTATGGCTACACCTTC CASSVDQGNYGYTF
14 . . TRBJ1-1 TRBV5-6 TGTGCCAGCAGCCTGCCGGGTCCGAACACTGAAGCTTTCTTT CASSLPGPNTEAFF
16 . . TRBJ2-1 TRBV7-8 TGTGCCAGCAGCTTATTCGAGGGAATCTCCTACAATGAGCAGTTCTTC CASSLFEGISYNEQFF
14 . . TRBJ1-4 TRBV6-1 TGTGCCAGCAGATTAGCTGCAACTAATGAAAAACTGTTTTTT CASRLAATNEKLFF
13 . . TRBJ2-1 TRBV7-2 TGTGCCAGCAGCTTCATAGGAGCTCTGGAGCAGTTCTTC CASSFIGALEQFF
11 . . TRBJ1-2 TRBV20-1 TGCAGTGCCAGACCAACGTATGGCTACACCTTC CSARPTYGYTF
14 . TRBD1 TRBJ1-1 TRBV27 TGTGCCAGCAGTTTGACAGGGGGCGTCACTGAAGCTTTCTTT CASSLTGGVTEAFF
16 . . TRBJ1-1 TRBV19 TGTGCCAGTAGTCCGGGGGCCGCCCCAATGAACACTGAAGCTTTCTTT CASSPGAAPMNTEAFF
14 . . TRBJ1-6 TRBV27 TGTGCCAGCAGTCCCCCCGGGGAGGGCGAAGCCCTCCACTTT CASSPPGEGEALHF
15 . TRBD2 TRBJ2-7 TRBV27 TGTGCCAGCAGTTTAGTAGGGACTAGCGGCCACGAGCAGTACTTC CASSLVGTSGHEQYF
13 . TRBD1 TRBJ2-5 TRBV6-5 TGTGCCAGCACCTCGACAGGGGACCTGACCCAGTACTTC CASTSTGDLTQYF
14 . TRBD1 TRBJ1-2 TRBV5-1 TGCGCCAGCAGCTTGGACAGGGGGGGAAATGGCTACACCTTC CASSLDRGGNGYTF
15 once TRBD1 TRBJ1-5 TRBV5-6 TGTGCCAGCAGCAAGGGACAGGGTTCCGATCAGCCCCAGCATTTT CASSKGQGSDQPQHF
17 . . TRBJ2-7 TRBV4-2 TGTGCCAGCAGCCCCACCAGGGGGACTAGTCCCCCCTACGAGCAGTACTTC CASSPTRGTSPPYEQYF
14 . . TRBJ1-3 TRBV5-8 TGTGCCAGCAGCTTGTCTGGGGTTGGAAACACCATATATTTT CASSLSGVGNTIYF
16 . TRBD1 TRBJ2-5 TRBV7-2 TGTGCCAGCAGCCCTAGGGGGGGGACAGGGGCTGAGACCCAGTACTTC CASSPRGGTGAETQYF
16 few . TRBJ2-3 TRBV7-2 TGTGCCAGCAGCACGCAAAACGGGGCGAGGGGGGGTACGCAGTATTTT CASSTQNGARGGTQYF
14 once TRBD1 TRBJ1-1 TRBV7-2 TGTGCCAGCAGCAGACAGGGGATGAACACTGAAGCTTTCTTT CASSRQGMNTEAFF
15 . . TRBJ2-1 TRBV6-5 TGTGCCAGCAGTTACACCGGGGACATATACAATGAGCAGTTCTTC CASSYTGDIYNEQFF
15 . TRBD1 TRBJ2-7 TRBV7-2 TGTGCCAGCAGCTTTCAGGGACAGGGCGGCTACGAGCAGTACTTC CASSFQGQGGYEQYF
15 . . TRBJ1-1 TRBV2 TGTGCCAGCAGTGAACGGGCTTTGGGGGACACTGAAGCTTTCTTT CASSERALGDTEAFF
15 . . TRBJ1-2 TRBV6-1 TGTGCCAGCAGTGAAGAACCTACCCTAAGGGGAGGCTACACCTTC CASSEEPTLRGGYTF
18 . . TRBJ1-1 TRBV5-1 TGCGCCAGCAGCGCCCTTGGGGGCTCGGGGGGCCTGAACACTGAAGCTTTCTTT CASSALGGSGGLNTEAFF
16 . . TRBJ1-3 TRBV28 TGTGCCAGCAGTTTAACCGCGGGGGCTGGTGGAAACACCATATATTTT CASSLTAGAGGNTIYF
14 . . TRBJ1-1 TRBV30 TGTGCCTGGAACCCAGGGGCCATGAACACTGAAGCTTTCTTT CAWNPGAMNTEAFF
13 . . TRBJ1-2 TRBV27 TGTGCCAGCAGTTTGTCAATGTTCGGAGGCTACACCTTC CASSLSMFGGYTF
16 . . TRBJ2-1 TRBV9 TGTGCCAGCAGCCCCGGAAAGGGTGTCTCCTACAATGAGCAGTTCTTC CASSPGKGVSYNEQFF
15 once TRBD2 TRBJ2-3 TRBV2 TGTGCCAGCCGGGGGGGCAATAGCGGGATTAATACGCAGTATTTT CASRGGNSGINTQYF
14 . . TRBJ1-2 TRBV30 TGTGCCTGGAGTCGGACAGACTGGATCTATGGCTACACCTTC CAWSRTDWIYGYTF
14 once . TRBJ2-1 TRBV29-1 TGCAGCGTTGAAGCGGAGTCCGCCTACAATGAGCAGTTCTTC CSVEAESAYNEQFF
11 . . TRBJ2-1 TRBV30 TGTGCCTGGAGTCTAGTCAATGAGCAGTTCTTC CAWSLVNEQFF
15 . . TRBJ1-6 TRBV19 TGTGCCAGTAGTCCCGGGGGGGGTTATAATTCACCCCTCCACTTT CASSPGGGYNSPLHF
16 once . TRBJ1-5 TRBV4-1 TGCGCCAGCAGCCTAGAAAGGGGGAGGAACAATCAGCCCCAGCATTTT CASSLERGRNNQPQHF